The 28 T cell receptor beta chains below all came from one sample that was sequenced in a study of identical twins. TCRdb re-called the 5' RACE reads with MiXCR, one entry per CDR3 protein. Of 400,000 to 550,000 distinct CDR3 sequences listed, roughly an eighth are singletons. In addition, the sample was reused for a study of yellow fever vaccine responses in identical twins.

Material: CD4+ T cells sorted from blood. Receptors were obtained from a woman between 18 and 29 years old in good health.

DNA for the CDR3: TGCAGCGTTGAGGGGGGGGGTTTGTTTCGGTTCTTC. Encoded protein: CSVEGGGLFRFF. The chain combines TRBV29-1 with TRBJ2-1; 7 bases line up with TRBD2. The germline V gene encodes CDR1 SQVTM and CDR2 ANQGSEA. The CDR3 is made up of 12 amino acids. With 3 bases clipped from V and 15 bases from J, the junction kept 11 bases outside the gene matches.

This clonotype was detected a few times. The chain is built from TRBV20-1 and TRBJ2-3; D unclear. Germline CDR1 is DFQATT and CDR2 is SNEGSKA (reference sequence). V lost 3 bases and J 3 bases, leaving 10 bases between the germline ends. The CDR3 runs 13 residues. The CDR3 reads CSASRRRTDTQYF. The CDR3, as DNA: TGCAGTGCTAGTCGTAGAAGAACAGATACGCAGTATTTT.

There are a few counts of this clonotype. This chain joins TRBV18 and TRBJ2-2, with a weak D call TRBD1 (5 bases). The CDR3 has 14 amino acids. Deletions cut 3 bases from V and 4 bases from J, with 9 bases between. Germline-derived CDR1 and CDR2 are KGHSH and LQKENI. DNA for the CDR3: TGTGCCAGCTCACCGATAAGGGGCACCGGGGAGCTGTTTTTT. It is translated as CASSPIRGTGELFF.

In its sample, this clonotype was seen a few times. The chain recombines TRBV6-4 with TRBJ1-2; D is uncertain. The V end was cut by 4 bases, the J end by 0 bases, with 12 bases between. CDR1 MRHNA and CDR2 SNTAGT come from the germline V gene. CDR3 length: 15 amino acids. The CDR3 spells CASSAENSPNYGYTF. DNA of the CDR3: TGTGCCAGCAGTGCAGAGAACAGCCCTAACTATGGCTACACCTTC.

This clonotype was observed many times. V usage is TRBV7-2 and J usage is TRBJ1-4; D unclear. V gave up 0 bases and J gave up 2 bases, with 7 bases separating them. CDR1 is SGHTA and CDR2 is FQGNSA in the germline V gene. The CDR3 consists of 15 residues. The CDR3 DNA sequence: TGTGCCAGCAGCTTAGCAAGGGTCACTAATGAAAAACTGTTTTTT. Translation gives CASSLARVTNEKLFF.

The CDR3 DNA reads TGCAGTGTTACACATACGAACACCGGGGAGCTGTTTTTT. This encodes CSVTHTNTGELFF. The rearrangement joins TRBV20-1 to TRBJ2-2; D call uncertain. CDR1 and CDR2 (germline): DFQATT, SNEGSKA (reference sequence). Deletions cut 7 bases from V and 0 bases from J, with 9 bases between. The CDR3 consists of 13 residues.

The V gene is TRBV4-3, the J gene TRBJ2-7; D tentatively reads TRBD1 or TRBD2 (6 bases each). The CDR3 length is 14 residues. Germline values: CDR1 LGHNA, CDR2 YSLEER. V lost 3 bases and J 3 bases, leaving 12 bases between the germline ends. The CDR3 loop is CASSQGGTLYEQYF. The CDR3 coding sequence is TGCGCCAGCAGCCAGGGCGGGACACTCTACGAGCAGTACTTC.

V gene TRBV27 combines with J gene TRBJ2-7; 7 bases agree with TRBD1. V gave up 5 bases and J gave up 2 bases; unmatched junction bases: 12. The CDR3 length is 16 residues. Per the germline V gene, CDR1 is MNHEY and CDR2 is SMNVEV (reference sequence). This CDR3 is CASSLRGQFTTYEQYF. The CDR3 bases are TGTGCCAGCAGTCTCAGGGGACAGTTTACTACCTACGAGCAGTACTTC.

The V call is TRBV12-3 or TRBV12-4, the J call TRBJ2-5; D ambiguous. V was trimmed by 3 bases and J by 1 base, leaving 9 bases between them. This CDR3 is built from 14 residues. The CDR3 nucleotides read TGTGCCAGCAGTTTGTTTGCGGTCCAAGAGACCCAGTACTTC. It specifies CASSLFAVQETQYF.

The V gene is TRBV12-3 or TRBV12-4, the J gene TRBJ2-5, with a weak D call TRBD2 (7 bases). V shed 8 bases and J shed 5 bases, with 24 bases lying between them. The CDR3 totals 16 residues. Here the CDR3 DNA reads TGTGCCAGCGCGACGGGGGGCCAAAAATCGCGGGAGACCCAGTACTTC. Its protein is CASATGGQKSRETQYF.

This clonotype was counted only a few times. The chain has TRBV5-1 and TRBJ2-5, with a tentative D call TRBD1 (5 bases). Germline V gene data show CDR1 as SGHRS and CDR2 as YFSETQ. V gave up 3 bases and J gave up 9 bases, with 9 bases separating them. The CDR3 totals 11 residues. The chain's CDR3 is CASSYEGAQYF. DNA of the CDR3: TGCGCCAGCAGCTACGAAGGGGCCCAGTACTTC.

This clonotype has a handful of counts. V usage is TRBV7-3 and J usage is TRBJ2-2; no clear D. Looked up from germline, CDR1 is SGHTA and CDR2 is FQGTGA. Trimming removed 1 base from V and 0 bases from J, with 12 bases in between. The CDR3 length is 17 residues. The CDR3 coding sequence is TGTGCCAGCAGCTTAAGGGCAGGTGACGCGAACACCGGGGAGCTGTTTTTT. As protein: CASSLRAGDANTGELFF.

The V and J genes are TRBV7-2 and TRBJ2-3, with D tentatively TRBD1 or TRBD2 (5 bases each). This CDR3 comprises 15 residues. The V and J ends lost 1 base and 1 base respectively, with 9 bases between them. Germline-derived CDR1 and CDR2 are SGHTA and FQGNSA. CDR3 nucleotides: TGTGCCAGCAGCTTAGACGGGGACCGCACAGATACGCAGTATTTT. It translates to CASSLDGDRTDTQYF.

In this sample, this clonotype turned up a few times. One end of the junction varies from germline; a read error may be responsible. This chain links TRBV20-1 with TRBJ2-5, with D maybe TRBD2 (6 bases). This CDR3 spans 14 amino acids. The germline CDR1 and CDR2 sequences are DFQATT and SNEGSKA (reference sequence). The CDR3 loop is CSSSPGSGGETQYF. DNA of the CDR3: TGCAGTTCTAGCCCCGGGAGTGGGGGAGAGACCCAGTACTTC.

There are a few counts of this clonotype. The chain couples TRBV7-8 to TRBJ2-7; 9 bases are a match to TRBD2. From germline, CDR1 is SGHVS and CDR2 FQNEAQ. The CDR3 contains 12 residues. Trimming at V came to 2 bases and at J to 12 bases, leaving 5 bases not matched to a gene. The CDR3 reads CASSLSGTSPYF. CDR3 coding DNA: TGTGCCAGCAGCTTATCAGGGACTAGCCCGTACTTC.

This clonotype was seen once. The junction and the germline gene differ at one end; a read error may be behind it. The CDR3 loop reads CASSLGISAEPGPHF. CDR3 DNA sequence: TGTGCCAGCAGCTTAGGTATTTCAGCGGAGCCGGGACCCCACTTC. The rearrangement links TRBV7-9 to TRBJ1-2, with D tentatively TRBD1 (5 bases). In germline, CDR1 is SEHNR, CDR2 FQNEAQ (reference sequence). The CDR3 runs 15 residues. Variable domain in full (rest from reference TRBV7-9 and TRBJ1-2): DTGVSQNPRHKITKRGQNVTFRCDPISEHNRLYWYRQTLGQGPEFLTYFQNEAQLEKSRLLSDRFSAERPKGSFSTLEIQRTEQGDSAMYLCASSLGISAEPGPHFGSGTRLTVV.

This clonotype was detected a few times. V is TRBV20-1 and J is TRBJ2-7, with D perhaps assigned TRBD1 or TRBD2 (6 bases each). CDR1 and CDR2 from the germline V gene are DFQATT and SNEGSKA (reference sequence). Trimming removed 6 bases at V and 3 bases at J, with 15 bases between. The CDR3 contains 13 residues. CDR3 DNA sequence: TGCAGTGCGGGGGTGGGGGGCGTCTACGAGCAGTACTTC. This codes for CSAGVGGVYEQYF.

The sample holds a few counts of this clonotype. CDR3 nucleotides: TGTGCCAGCTCACCCGGGGAGACTAGCGGGCCCTACAATGAGCAGTTCTTC. Protein sequence: CASSPGETSGPYNEQFF. The genes are TRBV18 and TRBJ2-1; 10 nucleotides agree with TRBD2. J lost 2 bases, V lost 3 bases, and 7 bases had no gene match. CDR3 size: 17 residues. CDR1 KGHSH and CDR2 LQKENI come from the germline V gene.

This clonotype appeared a few times. The chain links TRBV28 to TRBJ1-2; 8 bases map to TRBD1. Germline CDR1 reads MDHEN; CDR2 reads SYDVKM. CDR3 length: 13 residues. V was pared by 6 bases and J by 6 bases, with 6 bases of the junction left unmatched. The CDR3 nucleotides read TGTGCCAGCAGCCGGGGACAGGTGAATGGCTACACCTTC. Amino acids: CASSRGQVNGYTF.

The rearrangement uses TRBV3-1 and TRBJ2-1; no clear D gene. Germline assignment: CDR1 LGHDT and CDR2 YNNKEL (reference sequence). Trimming took 5 bases from V and 0 from J, leaving 8 bases between them. CDR3 length: 14 amino acids. The CDR3 is CASSETSSYNEQFF. The DNA of the CDR3 is TGTGCCAGCAGCGAGACCAGCTCCTACAATGAGCAGTTCTTC.

This clonotype was recorded a few times. This chain joins TRBV7-2 and TRBJ2-3, with D hard to call. Trimming stripped 5 bases from V and 1 base from J, with 13 bases between. Germline CDR1 and CDR2: SGHTA and FQGNSA. This CDR3 spans 15 amino acids. This CDR3 reads CASSTKGSGTDTQYF. CDR3 in DNA: TGTGCCAGCAGCACGAAAGGCTCTGGCACAGATACGCAGTATTTT.

CDR3 amino acids: CASSPLVYQETQYF. The CDR3 DNA is TGTGCCAGCAGCCCACTAGTTTACCAAGAGACCCAGTACTTC. This chain joins TRBV6-1 and TRBJ2-5; weak D call: TRBD2 (5 bases). V lost 6 bases to trimming and J lost 0 bases, with 11 bases between them. This CDR3 contains 14 residues. CDR1 and CDR2 from the germline V gene are MNHNS and SASEGT.

This clonotype was detected only a few times. This chain joins TRBV7-9 and TRBJ2-4; D ambiguous. CDR3 size: 17 residues. Trimming removed 0 bases from V and 0 bases from J, with 12 bases in between. Germline-derived CDR1 and CDR2 are SEHNR and FQNEAQ (reference sequence). CDR3 protein: CASSLARAVGAKNIQYF. Written as DNA, the CDR3 is TGTGCCAGCAGCTTAGCGAGAGCCGTTGGAGCCAAAAACATTCAGTACTTC.

This chain connects TRBV20-1 to TRBJ2-7; 7 bases are a match to TRBD2. Germline loops: CDR1 DFQATT, CDR2 SNEGSKA (reference sequence). Trimming cost V 5 bases and J 0 bases; bases outside gene matches: 7. CDR3 size: 14 residues. The DNA for the CDR3 is TGCAGTGCTGGAGCGGGGCTGAGCTCCTACGAGCAGTACTTC. It codes for CSAGAGLSSYEQYF.

This clonotype turned up a few times. The V gene is TRBV20-1, the J gene TRBJ2-3, with D maybe TRBD2 (6 bases). The V end was cut by 1 base, the J end by 1 base, with 9 bases between. CDR3 length equals 14 residues. Germline assignment: CDR1 DFQATT and CDR2 SNEGSKA (reference sequence). CDR3 residues: CSARVGGGTDTQYF. CDR3 in DNA: TGCAGTGCTAGAGTAGGCGGGGGCACAGATACGCAGTATTTT.

The V call is TRBV30, the J call TRBJ2-5; unclear D gene. V was trimmed by 4 bases and J by 1 base, leaving 7 bases between them. CDR1 GTSNPN and CDR2 SVGIG come from the germline V gene (reference sequence). There are 12 residues in the CDR3. CDR3 region: CAWTSGQETQYF. The CDR3 DNA is TGTGCCTGGACATCCGGCCAAGAGACCCAGTACTTC.

The rearrangement uses TRBV24-1 and TRBJ2-7; TRBD1 matches 11 bases. CDR3 length equals 16 residues. Germline V gene sequence: CDR1 KGHDR, CDR2 SFDVKD. V was pared by 4 bases and J by 1 base, with 5 bases of the junction left unmatched. For the CDR3, the DNA is TGTGCCACCAGTGACCGGGGACAGGGGGGTTCCTACGAGCAGTACTTC. It is translated as CATSDRGQGGSYEQYF.

This clonotype appeared a few times. The gene calls are TRBV5-1 and TRBJ1-1; no definite D call. CDR1 SGHRS and CDR2 YFSETQ come from the germline V gene. The CDR3 consists of 13 residues. Trimming took 2 bases from V and 1 from J, leaving 6 bases between them. This CDR3 reads CASSLFPNTEAFF. The CDR3 DNA follows: TGCGCCAGCAGCTTATTCCCGAACACTGAAGCTTTCTTT.